These 13 T cell receptor beta chains were all obtained from the same sample, sequenced in a study of T cell responses to AZD1222 COVID-19 vaccine. This table comes from immunoSEQ multiplex PCR, and its TCRdb copy is limited to in-frame clones, with some not included. The sample records around 150,000 clones, approximately 88% being singletons. This specimen was peripheral blood, taken on day 0 of AZD1222 vaccination. The origin of the receptors is an adult in good health.

The chain joins TRBV2 to TRBJ2-7, with 11 bases fitting TRBD2. Germline trimming cut 4 bases from V and 4 bases from J; bases unmatched to any gene: 0. Germline V gives CDR1 SNHLY, CDR2 FYNNEI. This CDR3 has 13 residues. In DNA, the CDR3 is TGTGCCAGCAGTGCTAGCGGGAGGTACGAGCAGTACTTC. Amino acid sequence: CASSASGRYEQYF.

The V call is TRBV7-2, the J call TRBJ2-6; D unresolved. V was shortened by 3 bases and J by 5 bases, with 8 bases between the two germline ends. The CDR3 contains 14 residues. Germline values: CDR1 SGHTA, CDR2 FQGNSA. The CDR3 sequence is CASSFDRRANVLTF. The CDR3 region has the DNA TGTGCCAGCAGCTTCGATAGGAGGGCCAACGTCCTGACTTTC.

CDR3 in DNA: TGTGCCAGTACCCCGGGGGGGGCGTCGAAGATTGAAGCTTTCTTT. Protein sequence: CASTPGGASKIEAFF. The V and J genes are TRBV19 and TRBJ1-1, with D perhaps matching TRBD1 (6 bases). Germline CDR1 and CDR2: LNHDA and SQIVND (reference sequence). V shed 7 bases and J shed 7 bases, with 22 bases lying between them. The CDR3 extends over 15 amino acids.

Only a few counts were recorded for this clone. The chain joins TRBV28 to TRBJ1-1, with a tentative D call TRBD1 (5 bases). Germline V CDR1 and CDR2: MDHEN, SYDVKM. V lost 3 bases to trimming and J lost 10 bases, with 18 bases between them. The CDR3 is 14 residues long. The CDR3 nucleotides are TGTGCCAGCAGTTTTGCCCCAGGGCGGCTTGGAGCTTTCTTT. Protein product: CASSFAPGRLGAFF.

This rearrangement joins TRBV5-6 to TRBJ2-7, with D possibly TRBD2 on 6 matching bases. The CDR3 consists of 15 residues. The V and J ends lost 0 bases and 3 bases respectively, with 13 bases between them. Germline CDR1 reads SGHDT; CDR2 reads YYEEEE. The CDR3 here is CASSLAGTQIYEQYF. CDR3 DNA: TGTGCCAGCAGCTTGGCCGGGACTCAAATCTACGAGCAGTACTTC. The full variable domain, completed using reference TRBV5-6 and TRBJ2-7, is DAGVTQSPTHLIKTRGQQVTLRCSPKSGHDTVSWYQQALGQGPQFIFQYYEEEERQRGNFPDRFSGHQFPNYSSELNVNALLLGDSALYLCASSLAGTQIYEQYFGPGTRLTVT.

DNA of the CDR3: TGTGCCACCAGTGATGGCCATCGGAGTGATACGCAGTATTTT. Its translation: CATSDGHRSDTQYF. The rearrangement joins TRBV24-1 to TRBJ2-3; D unclear. The V gene lost 3 bases and the J gene lost 6 bases, with 12 bases spanning the gap. CDR1 KGHDR and CDR2 SFDVKD come from the germline V gene. The CDR3 length is 14 residues.

The chain combines TRBV5-5 with TRBJ1-3; D is unresolved. This CDR3 contains 15 residues. CDR1 and CDR2 from the germline V gene are SGHKS and YYEKEE (reference sequence). V lost 0 bases and J lost 0, with 7 bases in between. As DNA, the CDR3 is TGTGCCAGCAGCTTGGACAGTCTCTCTGGAAACACCATATATTTT. Translation: CASSLDSLSGNTIYF.

This clone was seen more than once but under ten times. This chain uses TRBV7-8 with TRBJ1-3; no clear D. Germline values: CDR1 SGHVS, CDR2 FQNEAQ. The CDR3 covers 13 residues. Trimming took 5 bases from V and 4 from J, leaving 9 bases between them. The CDR3 bases are TGTGCCAGCAGCACTGGACTGGGAAACACCATATATTTT. Its translation is CASSTGLGNTIYF.

The chain recombines TRBV5-6 with TRBJ2-7; 10 nucleotides align to TRBD2. J lost 0 bases, V lost 4 bases, and 7 bases had no gene match. The CDR3 is made up of 16 amino acids. The V gene's germline CDR1 is SGHDT and CDR2 YYEEEE. CDR3 DNA sequence: TGTGCCAGCAGCGCCGGGACTAGCGATCCCTCCTACGAGCAGTACTTC. Its translation is CASSAGTSDPSYEQYF.

The chain has TRBV7-8 and TRBJ2-7, with 10 bases aligning to TRBD1. The germline gives CDR1 SGHVS, CDR2 FQNEAQ. This CDR3 comprises 16 residues. V was pared by 6 bases and J by 1 base, with 9 bases of the junction left unmatched. As DNA, the CDR3 is TGTGCCAGCAGGGATCCGGGGACAGGGGTGTCCTACGAGCAGTACTTC. This codes for CASRDPGTGVSYEQYF.

The V gene is TRBV28, the J gene TRBJ1-4, with TRBD1 as a possible D gene (5 bases). CDR1 is MDHEN, CDR2 SYDVKM, per germline. The CDR3 covers 16 residues. Trimming removed 5 bases from V and 6 bases from J, with 19 bases in between. The CDR3 coding sequence is TGTGCCAGCAGTACGAACGAGGGGAGGGGTGATGAAAAACTGTTTTTT. This codes for CASSTNEGRGDEKLFF.

The chain joins TRBV18 to TRBJ2-7, with D perhaps TRBD2 (5 bases). Germline values: CDR1 KGHSH, CDR2 LQKENI. The V end lost 3 bases, the J end lost 3 bases, and 12 bases lay between the germline ends. This CDR3 is 14 amino acids long. CDR3 loop: CASSPMTRDYEQYF. CDR3 DNA: TGTGCCAGCTCACCGATGACGAGGGACTACGAGCAGTACTTC.

The V gene is TRBV7-2, the J gene TRBJ2-5; TRBD2 is a possible D gene (6 bases). V gave up 5 bases and J gave up 1 base, with 17 bases separating them. The CDR3 sequence is 16 residues long. Per germline, CDR1 SGHTA and CDR2 FQGNSA. CDR3 sequence: CASSPLTSGGQETQYF. DNA of the CDR3: TGTGCCAGCAGCCCCCTGACTAGTGGGGGCCAAGAGACCCAGTACTTC.